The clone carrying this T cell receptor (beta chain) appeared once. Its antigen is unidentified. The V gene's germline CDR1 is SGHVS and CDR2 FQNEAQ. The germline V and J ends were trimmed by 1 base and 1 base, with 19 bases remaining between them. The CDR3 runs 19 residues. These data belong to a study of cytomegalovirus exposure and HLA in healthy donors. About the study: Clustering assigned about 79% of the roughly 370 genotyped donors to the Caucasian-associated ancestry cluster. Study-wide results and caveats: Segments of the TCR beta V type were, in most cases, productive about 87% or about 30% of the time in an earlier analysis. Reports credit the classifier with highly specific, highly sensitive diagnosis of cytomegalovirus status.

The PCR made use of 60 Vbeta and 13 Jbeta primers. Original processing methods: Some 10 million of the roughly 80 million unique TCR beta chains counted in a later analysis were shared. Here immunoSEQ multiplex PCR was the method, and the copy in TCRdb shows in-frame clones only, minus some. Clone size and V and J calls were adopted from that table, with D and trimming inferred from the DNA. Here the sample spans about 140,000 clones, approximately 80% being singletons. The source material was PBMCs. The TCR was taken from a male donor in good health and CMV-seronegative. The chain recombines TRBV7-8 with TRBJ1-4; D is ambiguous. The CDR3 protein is CASSLDPRDSVRTNEKLFF. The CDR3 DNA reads TGTGCCAGCAGCTTAGACCCCCGGGATTCCGTTAGAACTAATGAAAAACTGTTTTTT.